This T cell receptor beta chain came from a study of blood T cells in healthy people across ages. The use of a sample-barcoded 5' primer and a J-beta primer mix characterized a second PCR of roughly 7 to 11 cycles. Each CDR3 protein is one row after TCRdb ran MiXCR on the 5' RACE reads. The repertoire holds about a million distinct CDR3 sequences, with approximately 49% as singletons. Extraction of total RNA produced a minimum of 5.5 micrograms from each sample. V was pared by 1 base and J by 5 bases, with 9 bases between. Per the germline V gene, CDR1 is LGHDT and CDR2 is YNNKEL (reference sequence). The CDR3 sequence is 14 residues long. This clonotype was counted at least ten times.

Sequencing was performed on blood. The rearrangement joins TRBV3-1 to TRBJ2-1; D is tentatively TRBD1 or TRBD2 (5 bases each). The receptor comes from a man aged 25-40 years in good health. DNA for the CDR3: TGTGCCAGCAGCCAAGGAGGGACGAACAATGAGCAGTTCTTC. Amino acid sequence: CASSQGGTNNEQFF.